The rows below give T cell receptor beta chains drawn from one sample of a study of blood T cell repertoires in COVID-19. Here immunoSEQ multiplex PCR was the method, and the copy in TCRdb shows in-frame clones only, minus some. The sample carries roughly 180,000 clones, roughly 82% recorded once. Specimen: PBMCs or T cells enriched from blood (not recorded which). Source of these receptors: a woman aged 25 to 39 who had recovered from COVID-19. Both conserved end residues are part of each CDR3. Each record gives: J gene, D gene, V gene, clone size, CDR3 DNA, CDR3 protein. D genes are given only for firm matches. Expanded clones get a size class; other rows say once, few or many, or leave the size out.

TRBJ1-2 TRBD1 TRBV4-1 - TGCGCCAGCAGCCAAGGGACAGGGGCAGGCTATGGCTACACCTTC CASSQGTGAGYGYTF
TRBJ2-1 - TRBV2 once TGTGCCAGCGAACGACAGGCCACCAATGAGCAGTTCTTC CASERQATNEQFF
TRBJ1-2 TRBD1 TRBV3-1/TRBV3-2 few TGTGCCAGCAGCCAAGATCTGACAGGGGAGGACTATGGCTACACCTTC CASSQDLTGEDYGYTF
TRBJ1-1 - TRBV4-1 - TGCGCCAGCAGCCATGCGTCCGACTTGCCTGAAGCTTTCTTT CASSHASDLPEAFF
TRBJ2-1 TRBD2 TRBV7-2 - TGTGCCAGCAGCTTGGGACTAGCGCAACGGCAGTTCTTC CASSLGLAQRQFF
TRBJ2-4 - TRBV5-1 - TGCGCCAGCAGCCCCACACTCCAGGTGGCTACCAAAAACATTCAGTACTTC CASSPTLQVATKNIQYF
TRBJ2-7 TRBD1 TRBV29-1 - TGCAGCGTGGGACAGGGTCTTTCCTACGAGCAGTACTTC CSVGQGLSYEQYF
TRBJ1-4 - TRBV7-2 - TGTGCCAGCAGCCCGGACAGATGGGGTGAAAAACTGTTTTTT CASSPDRWGEKLFF
TRBJ1-6 - TRBV19 - TGTGCCAGTAGCACAGTAACAGGGATTGATTCACCCCTCCACTTT CASSTVTGIDSPLHF
TRBJ2-7 TRBD1 TRBV11-2 - TGTGCCAGCAGCTCCGGGACAGGGGACTCCTACGAGCAGTACTTC CASSSGTGDSYEQYF
TRBJ2-3 - TRBV5-4 - TGTGCCAGCAGCGTTGGTAAGGGTGCGGGATACGAGACAGATACGCAGTATTTT CASSVGKGAGYETDTQYF
TRBJ2-2 TRBD1 TRBV24-1 - TGTGCCACCAGATCGACAGGGAGTACCGGGGAGCTGTTTTTT CATRSTGSTGELFF
TRBJ1-2 - TRBV19 few TGTGCCAGTAGTAGGTCGGGAACGGGGTATGGCTACACCTTC CASSRSGTGYGYTF
TRBJ1-1 - TRBV5-1 - TGCGCCAGCAGCTTGGCAGGGATCGGCACTGAAGCTTTCTTT CASSLAGIGTEAFF
TRBJ2-7 - TRBV6-4 once TGTGCCAGCAGTGACTCGAGCGTCCGAGGGCAGTACTTC CASSDSSVRGQYF
TRBJ1-6 TRBD1 TRBV7-3 few TGTGCCAGCAGCTTAGACAGGGTTAATTCACCCCTCCACTTT CASSLDRVNSPLHF
TRBJ2-7 - TRBV11-2 - TGTGCCAGCAGCCCCCCGGGACTGTACTACGAGCAGTACTTC CASSPPGLYYEQYF
TRBJ1-5 - TRBV5-3 - TGTGCCAGAAGCCCAACAGGGTACGGCAATCAGCCCCAGCATTTT CARSPTGYGNQPQHF
TRBJ1-3 - TRBV10-3 - TGTGCCATCAGTGAGTCTAACAGGCAGAGCTCTGGAAACACCATATATTTT CAISESNRQSSGNTIYF
TRBJ2-5 TRBD1 TRBV5-4 - TGTGCCAGCATGGGCAGGGGGCCGGAGACCCAGTACTTC CASMGRGPETQYF
TRBJ1-6 TRBD1 TRBV19 - TGTGCCAGTAGTACGACCTCAGGGGGGAATTCACCCCTCCACTTT CASSTTSGGNSPLHF
TRBJ2-7 TRBD2 TRBV28 once TGTGCCAGCACCCCGGGAGGGCGATACGAGCAGTACTTC CASTPGGRYEQYF
TRBJ2-2 - TRBV19 - TGTGCCAGTAGTATCCCCCGGGCCGGGGAGCTGTTTTTT CASSIPRAGELFF
TRBJ1-2 - TRBV18 - TGTGCCAGCTCACCAACAGCTGAAAGAGCCTATGGCTACACCTTC CASSPTAERAYGYTF
TRBJ1-1 - TRBV19 - TGTGCCAGTAGTATATCCTCCCGGGACAAGGCTTTCTTT CASSISSRDKAFF
TRBJ1-4 - TRBV28 - TGTGCCAGCAGGGCAGGGCTTTTGAGTGAAAAACTGTTTTTT CASRAGLLSEKLFF
TRBJ1-5 - TRBV28 - TGTGCCAGCAGTACAGGGATTAGCAATCAGCCCCAGCATTTT CASSTGISNQPQHF
TRBJ1-5 - TRBV19 - TGTGCCAGTAGTAAACGGCCCGGAGGGTCTTACCAGCCCCAGCATTTT CASSKRPGGSYQPQHF
TRBJ2-1 TRBD2 TRBV7-2 - TGTGCCAGCAGCTTAGATGGGGGAGGGAATGAGCAGTTCTTC CASSLDGGGNEQFF
TRBJ1-1 - TRBV5-5 - TGTGCCAGCAGCTTCTCCAGTGAAGCTTTCTTT CASSFSSEAFF
TRBJ1-2 TRBD1 TRBV28 - TGTGCCAGCAAGCAGGGGGATCGTGGTGGCTACACCTTC CASKQGDRGGYTF
TRBJ2-1 - TRBV6-5 - TGTGCCAGCGTTTCAGCCTACAATGAGCAGTTCTTC CASVSAYNEQFF
TRBJ1-1 - TRBV15 - TGTGCCACCAGCAGAGATCACTGGGGACTTCTGAACACTGAAGCTTTCTTT CATSRDHWGLLNTEAFF
TRBJ2-4 TRBD2 TRBV5-3 - TGTGCCAGAAGCCCCGGACTAGCGGTAGCCAAAAACATTCAGTACTTC CARSPGLAVAKNIQYF
TRBJ2-7 TRBD2 TRBV24-1 - TGTGCCACCAGTGACCCTAAGACTAGCGGGAGTATGTCCTACGAGCAGTACTTC CATSDPKTSGSMSYEQYF
TRBJ2-1 TRBD2 TRBV11-3 - TGTGCCAGCAGCTACCGGGGGGGCGGTGAGCAGTTCTTC CASSYRGGGEQFF
TRBJ2-1 - TRBV11-3 few TGTGCCAGCAGCCCTACAGGGTCCCTCAATGAGCAGTTCTTC CASSPTGSLNEQFF
TRBJ1-1 - TRBV29-1 - TGCAGCGTTGGTAGGGGCGCTGAAGCTTTCTTT CSVGRGAEAFF
TRBJ1-2 TRBD1 TRBV30 - TGTGCCTGGAGCGGACAGGGGGCGAGGGGCTACACCTTC CAWSGQGARGYTF
TRBJ2-7 - TRBV2 - TGTGCCTCCACCGGGACTTCGGACTCCTACGAGCAGTACTTC CASTGTSDSYEQYF
TRBJ1-1 - TRBV10-3 - TGTGCCATCAGTGAGTCAGTTCTCTCGGGCACTGAAGCTTTCTTT CAISESVLSGTEAFF
TRBJ2-1 TRBD2 TRBV27 - TGTGCCAGCAGTTTTAGCGGGAGAACTAATGAGCAGTTCTTC CASSFSGRTNEQFF
TRBJ2-7 TRBD2 TRBV28 - TGTGCCAGCATCATAGCGGGAGGGCCATCCTACGAGCAGTACTTC CASIIAGGPSYEQYF
TRBJ2-1 - TRBV10-3 - TGTGCCATCAGTGGTAACGGGGACAATGAGCAGTTCTTC CAISGNGDNEQFF
TRBJ2-1 TRBD2 TRBV7-8 - TGTGCCAGCAGCCCAGGTTTTTCGGGACTATACAATGAGCAGTTCTTC CASSPGFSGLYNEQFF
TRBJ1-4 - TRBV9 once TGTGCCAGCAGCGTAGGGTGGAGTGAAAAACTGTTTTTT CASSVGWSEKLFF
TRBJ1-2 - TRBV11-3 - TGTGCCAGCAGCGACCGGGACTACTATGGCTACACCTTC CASSDRDYYGYTF
TRBJ2-1 - TRBV10-1 - TGCGCCAGCAGTGAGTCTTCCCCTCCTCACAATGAGCAGTTCTTC CASSESSPPHNEQFF
TRBJ1-5 - TRBV28 - TGTGCCAGCACCTTAGGACAGTACCATCAGCCCCAGCATTTT CASTLGQYHQPQHF
TRBJ2-2 - TRBV2 - TGTGCCAGCAGGAGCCTATCTACGACCGGGGAGCTGTTTTTT CASRSLSTTGELFF
TRBJ2-7 TRBD1 TRBV18 - TGTGCCAGCTCAACTCGGACAGGGGGAAACTACGAGCAGTACTTC CASSTRTGGNYEQYF
TRBJ1-5 - TRBV6-5 - TGTGCCAGCAGTCGCACGGGAGATAGCAATCAGCCCCAGCATTTT CASSRTGDSNQPQHF
TRBJ2-2 TRBD1 TRBV7-2 few TGTGCCAGCAGCTTGAGATACAGGGGAAGGAACACCGGGGAGCTGTTTTTT CASSLRYRGRNTGELFF